A selection of T cell receptor beta chains follows, all from one sample in a study of T cell changes during pregnancy in multiple sclerosis. TCRdb's table, derived via immunoSEQ multiplex PCR, lists solely in-frame clones and lacks some. The sample has some 40,000 clones; about 95% are singletons. The sequenced sample was peripheral blood, obtained in the third trimester of pregnancy. Source of these receptors: a female donor with multiple sclerosis, enrolled in a pregnancy study. Both conserved end residues are part of each CDR3. D genes are given only for firm matches. Only some rows state a clone size, as once, few, many or a class for expanded clones.

NA	NA	TRBV6-4	TRBJ1-6	TGTGCCAGCAGACAGGCGAGTCTGGATTCACCCCTCCACTTT	CASRQASLDSPLHF
NA	NA	TRBV6-5	TRBJ2-7	TGTGCCACGAGGCTAGCATTCGATTACGAGCAGTACTTC	CATRLAFDYEQYF
TRBD1	NA	TRBV7-6	TRBJ2-3	TGTGCCAGCACCCCGGTACGAACAGGGGGATTAGATACGCAGTATTTT	CASTPVRTGGLDTQYF
NA	NA	TRBV28	TRBJ2-2	TGTGCCAGCGAGAAACAGGGCTCGAGCACCGGGGAGCTGTTTTTT	CASEKQGSSTGELFF
TRBD2	once	TRBV5-6	TRBJ2-3	TGTGCCAGCAGCGGAATGGGGCGGGGGAGCACAGATACGCAGTATTTT	CASSGMGRGSTDTQYF
NA	NA	TRBV19	TRBJ1-4	TGTGCCAGTAGCCCACGTGGGGCAGGGAACAATGAAAAACTGTTTTTT	CASSPRGAGNNEKLFF
TRBD2	NA	TRBV6-6	TRBJ2-3	TGTGCCAGCAGTTCCCTGGGACTAGCGGGCACAGATACGCAGTATTTT	CASSSLGLAGTDTQYF
NA	NA	TRBV11-3	TRBJ2-2	TGTGCCAGCTGGCAGGGAGGCACATCGACCGGGGAGCTGTTTTTT	CASWQGGTSTGELFF
TRBD1	NA	TRBV27	TRBJ2-7	TGTGCCAGCAGTCGCGGGACGCAGGGGGCGGACGAGCAGTACTTC	CASSRGTQGADEQYF
NA	NA	TRBV12-5	TRBJ1-3	TGTGCTAGTGGTTTGGGGGGAGGGGGAAACACCATATATTTT	CASGLGGGGNTIYF
NA	NA	TRBV27	TRBJ2-2	TGTGCCAGCAGGGGGACAAACACCGGGGAGCTGTTTTTT	CASRGTNTGELFF
TRBD2	NA	TRBV5-4	TRBJ2-5	TGTGCCAGCAGCTGGGAGGGGATAGGAGAGACCCAGTACTTC	CASSWEGIGETQYF
TRBD2	NA	TRBV7-3	TRBJ2-3	TGTGCCAGCAGCGACGGACTAGATGATACGCAGTATTTT	CASSDGLDDTQYF
NA	NA	TRBV6-4	TRBJ2-2	TGTGCCAGCTCCCCAGGGGACACCGGGGAGCTGTTTTTT	CASSPGDTGELFF
TRBD1	NA	TRBV15	TRBJ2-7	TGTGCCACCAGCAGGGGACAGTACTACGAGCAGTACTTC	CATSRGQYYEQYF
TRBD2	NA	TRBV7-3	TRBJ2-1	TGTGCCAGCAGCTCGACTAGCGCGAGGGATGAGCAGTTCTTC	CASSSTSARDEQFF
NA	NA	TRBV6-1	TRBJ2-4	TGTGCCAGCAGTGATAGTGGGCGTAGAAACATTCAGTACTTC	CASSDSGRRNIQYF
NA	NA	TRBV4-3	TRBJ2-7	TGCGCCAGCAGCCAAGTGGAGGGGAGCTACGAGCAGTACTTC	CASSQVEGSYEQYF
NA	once	TRBV30	TRBJ2-5	TGTGCCTGGAGTGACATCCAAGAGACCCAGTACTTC	CAWSDIQETQYF
NA	NA	TRBV19	TRBJ2-5	TGTGCCACCAACGAGGGTTTGCAAGAGACCCAGTACTTC	CATNEGLQETQYF
NA	NA	TRBV18	TRBJ2-7	TGTGCCAGCTCACCCTCCTACTCCTACGAGCAGTACTTC	CASSPSYSYEQYF
NA	NA	TRBV6-5	TRBJ2-2	TGTGCCATTCGTAGGGGCTTAGGCACCGGGGAGCTGTTTTTT	CAIRRGLGTGELFF
TRBD2	NA	TRBV30	TRBJ2-1	TGTGCCCGCATCTCTTCAATAGCGGGAGGGCCACGTGAGCAGTTCTTC	CARISSIAGGPREQFF
TRBD2	NA	TRBV6-4	TRBJ2-1	TGTGCCAGCAGTGTGCTGGCGGGAGAAGGGAATGAGCAGTTCTTC	CASSVLAGEGNEQFF
NA	NA	TRBV10-3	TRBJ2-6	TGTGCCACCCGAGGCGGTTCTGGGGCCAACGTCCTGACTTTC	CATRGGSGANVLTF
NA	NA	TRBV30	TRBJ1-1	TGTGCCTGGAGTCAACAGGGGAACACTGAAGCTTTCTTT	CAWSQQGNTEAFF
NA	NA	TRBV7-6	TRBJ1-2	TGTGCCAGCAGCTTAGGGGGCCGCACCGACTATGGCTACACCTTC	CASSLGGRTDYGYTF